This T cell receptor (beta chain) was identified in a study of radiotherapy plus CTLA-4 blockade in lung cancer. On the study more broadly: Of all patients, about 17% responded objectively and about 34% showed disease control.

General study points: Tumor-origin TCR clones grew in blood after radiotherapy plus ipilimumab. Reports identified early blood T cell clone dynamics, with interferon-beta, as the best response predictor.

Those with chemo-refractory metastatic non-small-cell lung cancer were treated with focal radiation combined with CTLA-4 blockade using ipilimumab. This clone was counted between two and nine times. Its matching antigen is unknown. Germline V gives CDR1 MDHEN, CDR2 SYDVKM. Trimming pared 8 bases from V and 5 bases from J, leaving 19 bases between. The length of the CDR3 is 15 residues. Clones were read by immunoSEQ multiplex PCR, and TCRdb kept only the in-frame ones, dropping some. The data hold more than 75,000 clones, with around 79% observed a single time. The sequence was obtained from a human donor with non-small cell lung cancer who had a partial response to radiotherapy plus ipilimumab. Some clones in this sample may be carry-over from other donors' samples. This chain links TRBV28 with TRBJ1-3, with D perhaps TRBD1 (6 bases). The input for sequencing was peripheral blood, taken from a patient treated with radiotherapy plus ipilimumab. CDR3 amino acids: CASSLQGGRRNTIYF. CDR3 nucleotide sequence: TGTGCCAGCTCCCTCCAAGGGGGAAGGCGAAACACCATATATTTT.